Following are 24 T cell receptor beta chains from one sample sequenced in a study of identical twins. MiXCR was run by TCRdb on the 5' RACE reads, yielding one entry per CDR3 protein. The sample has some 1,700,000 distinct CDR3 sequences; 32% are singletons. The sequencing sample was made of cord blood. The source is a newborn girl in good health.

This chain uses TRBV10-3 with TRBJ2-5; D not resolved. This CDR3 has 12 amino acids. V was shortened by 5 bases and J by 3 bases, with 7 bases between the two germline ends. CDR1 and CDR2 from the germline V gene are ENHRY and SYGVKD. CDR3 amino acids: CAISPGKETQYF. In DNA form, the CDR3 reads TGTGCCATCAGTCCCGGTAAAGAGACCCAGTACTTC.

Many counts were recorded for this clonotype. The CDR3 here is CSARGGNEQYF. DNA of the CDR3: TGCAGTGCTAGAGGGGGGAACGAGCAGTACTTC. This chain joins TRBV20-1 and TRBJ2-7; D may match TRBD1 or TRBD2 (5 bases each). This CDR3 contains 11 residues. Germline CDR1 reads DFQATT; CDR2 reads SNEGSKA (reference sequence). Trimming removed 1 base from V and 5 bases from J, with 6 bases in between.

A remark on this clonotype: Relative to the germline gene, one junction end is altered; a read error may explain this. This chain connects TRBV18 to TRBJ1-6, with 9 bases aligning to TRBD1. The germline CDR1 and CDR2 sequences are KGHSH and LQKENI. The CDR3 length is 15 residues. CDR3 residues: CASSPPGQGNLPLHF. The CDR3 region has the DNA TGTGCCAGCTCACCCCCGGGACAGGGTAATTTACCCCTCCACTTT. Supplemented by reference TRBV18 and TRBJ1-6, the full variable domain reads NAGVMQNPRHLVRRRGQEARLRCSPMKGHSHVYWYRQLPEEGLKFMVYLQKENIIDESGMPKERFSAEFPKEGPSILRIQQVVRGDSAAYFCASSPPGQGNLPLHFGNGTRLTVT.

The chain is built from TRBV4-1 and TRBJ2-5; D remains unclear. The CDR3 is 13 residues long. V was pared by 0 bases and J by 5 bases, with 7 bases between. Germline V gene data show CDR1 as MGHRA and CDR2 as YSYEKL. CDR3: CASSQDYYETQYF. The CDR3 DNA sequence: TGCGCCAGCAGCCAAGATTACTACGAGACCCAGTACTTC.

This clonotype was seen just once. This chain uses TRBV28 with TRBJ2-3, with D perhaps TRBD1 or TRBD2 (5 bases each). Germline loops: CDR1 MDHEN, CDR2 SYDVKM. CDR3 size: 16 residues. V lost 4 bases and J lost 0, with 14 bases in between. The CDR3 is CASSWVGEISTDTQYF. Written as DNA, the CDR3 is TGTGCCAGCAGTTGGGTGGGGGAGATCAGCACAGATACGCAGTATTTT.

This clonotype appeared a few times. The rearrangement uses TRBV5-1 and TRBJ2-7, with a possible D match to TRBD1 (6 bases). Trimming took off 4 bases at V and 1 base at J, with 12 bases between the two ends. CDR1 is SGHRS and CDR2 is YFSETQ in the germline V gene. The CDR3 has 14 residues. This CDR3 is CASSVQGTSYEQYF. The CDR3 DNA sequence: TGCGCCAGCAGCGTGCAGGGGACATCCTACGAGCAGTACTTC.

In its sample, this clonotype was seen many times. The CDR3 DNA reads as TGTGCCAGCAGTTTGCACACCGGGGAGCTGTTTTTT. This encodes CASSLHTGELFF. This chain connects TRBV12-3 or TRBV12-4 to TRBJ2-2; D uncertain. The CDR3 sequence is 12 residues long. Trimming removed 3 bases at V and 3 bases at J, with 2 bases between.

There are a few counts of this clonotype. This chain links TRBV27 with TRBJ2-5; D is unclear. CDR1 and CDR2 (germline): MNHEY, SMNVEV (reference sequence). The CDR3 runs 13 residues. V lost 2 bases and J 5 bases, leaving 9 bases between the germline ends. The CDR3 sequence: CASSLTVWETQYF. CDR3 DNA sequence: TGTGCCAGCAGTTTAACCGTTTGGGAGACCCAGTACTTC.

This clonotype was observed many times. The junction differs from germline at one of its ends, possibly a read error. In DNA form, the CDR3 reads TGTGCCAGCAGTTTTGGGACAGGGGGCTACAATGAGCAGTTCTTC. Protein product: CASSFGTGGYNEQFF. The V gene is TRBV5-1, the J gene TRBJ2-1, with 11 bases lining up with TRBD1. This CDR3 comprises 15 residues. The germline V gene has CDR1 SGHRS and CDR2 YFSETQ.

This clonotype was counted many times. The V call is TRBV28, the J call TRBJ2-1; TRBD2 matches at 8 bases. Germline CDR1 and CDR2: MDHEN and SYDVKM. The length of the CDR3 is 16 residues. With 2 bases clipped from V and 2 bases from J, the junction kept 5 bases outside the gene matches. The DNA for the CDR3 is TGTGCCAGCAGTTTAGCGGGAGGTCTCCCCTACAATGAGCAGTTCTTC. Residues: CASSLAGGLPYNEQFF.

V usage is TRBV19 and J usage is TRBJ2-1; TRBD2 might be the D (5 bases). The V and J ends lost 5 bases and 2 bases respectively, with 13 bases between them. CDR3 length: 15 amino acids. The germline gives CDR1 LNHDA, CDR2 SQIVND (reference sequence). CDR3 nucleotide sequence: TGTGCCAGTAGTCATCCAGGCGGGCCCTACAATGAGCAGTTCTTC. Translating gives CASSHPGGPYNEQFF.

This clonotype appeared a few times. CDR3 region: CSATAGARETQYF. The CDR3 bases are TGCAGTGCTACGGCGGGGGCTAGAGAGACCCAGTACTTC. V gene TRBV20-1 combines with J gene TRBJ2-5, with D perhaps matching TRBD2 (7 bases). The V end was cut by 4 bases, the J end by 4 bases, with 13 bases between. The CDR3 spans 13 residues. Germline V gives CDR1 DFQATT, CDR2 SNEGSKA (reference sequence).

DNA of the CDR3: TGCAGTGCTAGAGGACCCCGTGGGGGTAGGGGCACAGATACGCAGTATTTT. It is translated as CSARGPRGGRGTDTQYF. This chain joins TRBV20-1 and TRBJ2-3; D tentatively reads TRBD1 or TRBD2 (5 bases each). V was trimmed by 1 base and J by 1 base, leaving 18 bases between them. The CDR3 has 17 amino acids. Looked up from germline, CDR1 is DFQATT and CDR2 is SNEGSKA (reference sequence).

The chain carries TRBV30 and TRBJ1-2, with a possible D match to TRBD1 (5 bases). The ends were cut back, 2 bases at V and 2 bases at J, with 18 bases in the middle. The V gene's germline CDR1 is GTSNPN and CDR2 SVGIG (reference sequence). CDR3 length: 16 amino acids. The chain's CDR3 is CAWSFWGRLTNYGYTF. Here the CDR3 DNA reads TGTGCCTGGAGTTTTTGGGGACGGCTTACAAACTATGGCTACACCTTC. The whole variable domain, remainder taken from reference TRBV30 and TRBJ1-2, is SQTIHQWPATLVQPVGSPLSLECTVEGTSNPNLYWYRQAAGRGLQLLFYSVGIGQISSEVPQNLSASRPQDRQFILSSKKLLLSDSGFYLCAWSFWGRLTNYGYTFGSGTRLTVV.

This clonotype is a singleton in its sample. The CDR3 coding sequence is TGTGCCAGCAGTTTAGGTTGGGGGGTCGGCGGGAACACCGGGGAGCTGTTTTTT. Its protein product is CASSLGWGVGGNTGELFF. This sequence joins TRBV27 and TRBJ2-2; TRBD2 is a possible D gene (6 bases). CDR3 length: 18 amino acids. Germline CDR1 and CDR2: MNHEY and SMNVEV (reference sequence). Trimming removed 2 bases from V and 1 base from J, with 17 bases in between.

Turning to this clonotype: A much larger clone differs from this one at a single base, so this may be a read error. This chain links TRBV12-3 or TRBV12-4 with TRBJ2-3; TRBD2 matches at 13 bases. The CDR3 length is 15 residues. The CDR3 reads CASSFSGTSGDMQYF. Here the CDR3 DNA reads TGTGCCAGCAGTTTTTCCGGGACTAGCGGGGATATGCAGTATTTT.

In this sample, this clonotype turned up a few times. J is TRBJ1-5 and V is TRBV10-3; 8 bases map to TRBD1. CDR1 ENHRY and CDR2 SYGVKD come from the germline V gene. Trimming removed 0 bases from V and 6 bases from J; junction bases left unmatched: 4. The CDR3 is 15 amino acids. The CDR3 protein is CAISESQGARQPQHF. CDR3 nucleotides: TGTGCCATCAGTGAGTCGCAGGGGGCCCGTCAGCCCCAGCATTTT.

The chain carries TRBV2 and TRBJ2-7, with D possibly being TRBD1 (6 bases). CDR3 length equals 16 residues. From germline, CDR1 is SNHLY and CDR2 FYNNEI. V lost 2 bases and J 3 bases, leaving 17 bases between the germline ends. The CDR3: CASSELTTGQNYEQYF. The CDR3 nucleotides read TGTGCCAGCAGTGAATTGACAACCGGACAGAACTACGAGCAGTACTTC. Filled out from reference TRBV2 and TRBJ2-7, the complete variable domain reads EPEVTQTPSHQVTQMGQEVILRCVPISNHLYFYWYRQILGQKVEFLVSFYNNEISEKSEIFDDQFSVERPDGSNFTLKIRSTKLEDSAMYFCASSELTTGQNYEQYFGPGTRLTVT.

This clonotype was seen only once. Since the CDR3 does not end with the conserved phenylalanine or tryptophan, this likely comes from a read error. The chain links TRBV9 to TRBJ1-4; perhaps TRBD1 as D (5 bases). The CDR3 loop spans 16 amino acids. CDR1 SGDLS and CDR2 YYNGEE come from the germline V gene. V dropped 0 bases and J dropped 1 base, with 10 bases sitting between them. Here the CDR3 DNA reads TGTGCCAGCAGCGTAGCTGGGGCAGTAACTAATGAAAAACTGTTTGTT. It translates to CASSVAGAVTNEKLFV.

This clonotype was recorded a few times. This sequence joins TRBV20-1 and TRBJ2-1; possibly TRBD1 or TRBD2 for D (6 bases each). Germline values: CDR1 DFQATT, CDR2 SNEGSKA (reference sequence). Trimming shortened V by 4 bases and J by 0 bases, and 10 bases separated the two germline ends. The CDR3 is made up of 14 amino acids. DNA for the CDR3: TGCAGTGCTATTCGGGGGCGCTCCTACAATGAGCAGTTCTTC. Protein sequence: CSAIRGRSYNEQFF.

The chain combines TRBV28 with TRBJ2-7; maybe TRBD1 (6 bases). Trimming left V 4 bases short and J 3 bases short, with 16 bases between. Germline lookup yields CDR1 MDHEN and CDR2 SYDVKM. CDR3 length equals 15 residues. The CDR3 bases are TGTGCCAGCAGTTCTTTGCGGGCAGGGGTCTACGAGCAGTACTTC. Protein sequence: CASSSLRAGVYEQYF.

This chain connects TRBV24-1 to TRBJ2-1, with TRBD1 matching over 11 bases. The CDR3 spans 15 residues. Germline V gene sequence: CDR1 KGHDR, CDR2 SFDVKD. V shed 4 bases, J shed 4 bases, and the junction held 2 bases outside the gene matches. CDR3 nucleotides: TGTGCCACCAGTGAAGGGACAGGGGGATACAATGAGCAGTTCTTC. The encoded protein is CATSEGTGGYNEQFF.

This clonotype was seen only once. This sequence joins TRBV5-4 and TRBJ2-7; TRBD2 matches 9 bases. This CDR3 has 16 residues. Per the germline V gene, CDR1 is SGHNT and CDR2 is YYREEE (reference sequence). V gave up 3 bases and J gave up 3 bases; unmatched junction bases: 10. The CDR3 protein is CASSSKREVPRYEQYF. The CDR3 DNA reads as TGTGCCAGCAGCTCAAAGCGGGAGGTCCCTCGCTACGAGCAGTACTTC. Supplemented by reference TRBV5-4 and TRBJ2-7, the full variable domain reads ETGVTQSPTHLIKTRGQQVTLRCSSQSGHNTVSWYQQALGQGPQFIFQYYREEENGRGNFPPRFSGLQFPNYSSELNVNALELDDSALYLCASSSKREVPRYEQYFGPGTRLTVT.

There are many counts of this clonotype. The chain joins TRBV28 to TRBJ1-2, with 7 bases that match TRBD1. CDR3 length: 13 residues. Germline CDR1 MDHEN, CDR2 SYDVKM. J gave up 4 bases and V 3 bases, and 2 bases lay outside the gene matches. The CDR3 bases are TGTGCCAGCAGTTTTTCAGGGGGCTATGGCTACACCTTC. Its protein product is CASSFSGGYGYTF.